This is a list of T cell receptor beta chains from one sample in a study of blood T cell repertoires in COVID-19. The data were produced by immunoSEQ multiplex PCR, yet TCRdb's version contains in-frame clones alone and is incomplete. The repertoire holds about 88,000 clones, with roughly 91% as singletons. Sequencing used peripheral blood. Receptors originate from a man aged 18 to 29 with COVID-19, enrolled during active disease. CDR3s leave out the opening cysteine and the closing phenylalanine or tryptophan.

length,V,CDR3
13,TRBV11-3,ASSWTGLPYNEQF
10,TRBV5-6,ASSKKGEEQF
19,TRBV7-8,ASSLGRMSSGRGAGANVLT
12,TRBV6-6,ASSYSQQNTEAF
11,TRBV5-1,ASSFGSQETQY
11,TRBV2,ASSRLQTGELF
11,TRBV2,ASDRQGYYGYT
12,TRBV13,ASSLGGRGYEQY
16,TRBV7-2,ANVGQGSIDSYNSPLH
14,TRBV7-7,ASSPSLAGGDREQF
12,TRBV15,ATSRGTSFYEQY
12,TRBV9,ASAIVDMNYGYT
14,TRBV5-6,ASSFGLAGGTETQY
12,TRBV5-6,ASRRTGFGSPLH
12,TRBV6-5,ASSYSGGEREQF
11,TRBV6-5,ASTRLTYNEQF
11,TRBV11-3,ASSLQGGYGYT
13,TRBV5-1,ASSSTSGREETQY
11,TRBV29-1,SVVENSNQPQH
14,TRBV5-1,ASSLDGREGSDTQY
11,TRBV3-1/TRBV3-2,ASSQIDQETQY
12,TRBV19,ASSTAGTGNEQY
12,TRBV6-2/TRBV6-3,ASSYTGRAQPQH
13,TRBV18,ASSPPGQGRTEAF
12,TRBV6-2/TRBV6-3,ASSYVGGRLSYT
11,TRBV12-3/TRBV12-4,ASSPDSGARQY
11,TRBV13,ASSRVLGTEAF
14,TRBV5-4,ASSLGGRADIGELF
13,TRBV7-7,ASSLDRGGQETQY
13,TRBV16,ASSQSRGDDQPQH
13,TRBV7-2,ASSLKDRVNTEAF